This TCR beta chain is from a study of T cell responses to AZD1222 COVID-19 vaccine. Whole-study context: Doses given second, at about 4 or about 12 weeks, were pooled. Study findings and constraints: White British people made up most donors, females outnumbered males, and clonal diversity was possibly underestimated. The study found Spike-specific TCR breadth and depth rose after two AZD1222 doses. Targets within unmutated variant regions were reportedly found for nearly half of spike-specific TCRs.

Sequenced by immunoSEQ multiplex PCR; TCRdb stores in-frame clones only, minus some. The sample yields some 130,000 clones, around nine tenths seen once. There are 12 residues in the CDR3. V lost 5 bases to trimming and J lost 1 base, with 6 bases between them. Germline values: CDR1 SGHAT, CDR2 FQNNGV. As concerns this clone: Its antigen is not known.

This clonotype originated in an adult in good health. The V call is TRBV11-2, the J call TRBJ2-7; unclear D gene. The source was peripheral blood, collected on day 0 of AZD1222 vaccination. CDR3 in amino acids: CASSPPSYEQYF. The CDR3 DNA reads TGTGCCAGCAGCCCCCCGTCCTACGAGCAGTACTTC.